This TCR beta chain comes out of a study of T cells in Graves' hyperthyroidism and ophthalmopathy. Across the study: Prior to any treatment, at the point of initial diagnosis, peripheral blood was collected. Points from the study as a whole: Ophthalmopathy was predicted by the model a median of about 6.5 months ahead of onset.

RNA transcripts provided the source from which TCR beta CDR3 regions were amplified. The TCR CDR3 first-round RT-PCR relied on the HTBI primer set. TCRdb re-called the multiplex PCR reads with MiXCR, one entry per CDR3 protein. The data contain approximately 520,000 distinct CDR3 sequences, less than 25% of them singletons. Looked up from germline, CDR1 is LNHDA and CDR2 is SQIVND (reference sequence). V lost 3 bases to trimming and J lost 6 bases, with 12 bases between them. This CDR3 is 14 amino acids long. There are many counts of this clonotype. Its antigen is unidentified. Patients showing uncontrolled infection, other autoimmune disease, pregnancy or lactation were ineligible. Over 9 ml of fresh peripheral blood supplied the PBMCs.

Sequencing was performed on blood. V usage is TRBV19 and J usage is TRBJ1-5; D might be TRBD1 (6 bases). This clonotype was obtained from a woman aged 25 to 39 with Graves' ophthalmopathy. The CDR3 nucleotides read TGTGCCAGTAGTATGGAGGGGGTTGTTCAGCCCCAGCATTTT. Amino acids: CASSMEGVVQPQHF.